The clone carrying this T cell receptor beta chain was detected ten times or more. Antigen: not known. These data are taken from a study of Graves' ophthalmopathy and Graves' hyperthyroidism. Study-wide points: A model built from 13 signatures distinguished ophthalmopathy from stable hyperthyroidism with approximately 89% sensitivity and about 77% specificity.

Other autoimmune diseases, uncontrolled infections, pregnancy and lactation each led to patient exclusion. Clinical symptoms, serum thyroxine, TRAb, thyroid ultrasound and orbital computed tomography were relied on for diagnosis. The authors amplified TCR beta CDR3 regions, and they did so from RNA transcripts for repertoire sequencing. Following a first-round RT-PCR that used HTBI primers, a second-round multiplex PCR was carried out. MiXCR was run by TCRdb on the multiplex PCR reads, yielding one entry per CDR3 protein. The sample records about 640,000 distinct CDR3 sequences, under 50% being singletons. The germline V and J ends were trimmed by 5 bases and 0 bases, with 8 bases remaining between them. This CDR3 contains 15 residues. CDR1 LNHDA and CDR2 SQIVND come from the germline V gene (reference sequence).

This receptor was obtained from an adult man with Graves' ophthalmopathy. Sequenced input: peripheral blood. This chain joins TRBV19 and TRBJ2-6; D remains ambiguous. This CDR3 is CASSALISGANVLTF. CDR3 DNA: TGTGCCAGTAGTGCCCTGATCTCTGGGGCCAACGTCCTGACTTTC.